Shown below are 18 T cell receptor beta chains from a single sample sequenced in a study of T cells in Graves' hyperthyroidism and ophthalmopathy. The CDR3 regions of TCR beta were amplified from RNA transcripts. The HTBI primer set served for first-round RT-PCR of the TCR CDR3. TCRdb passed the multiplex PCR reads through MiXCR, listing each CDR3 protein once. The profile covers about 500,000 distinct CDR3 sequences, with 40% to 50% appearing a single time and about two fifths taken by the ten largest. Material for sequencing was peripheral blood or thyroid tissue (not recorded which). The receptors stem from an adult woman with Graves' disease, either hyperthyroidism or ophthalmopathy (not recorded which).

This clonotype was counted a few times. The V call is TRBV19, the J call TRBJ2-5; D ambiguous. The CDR3 totals 12 residues. CDR1 LNHDA and CDR2 SQIVND come from the germline V gene (reference sequence). Deletions cut 5 bases from V and 5 bases from J, with 9 bases between. The CDR3 sequence is CASSASFETQYF. The CDR3 DNA sequence: TGTGCCAGTAGTGCCTCTTTCGAGACCCAGTACTTC.

The chain joins TRBV4-2 to TRBJ1-3; D might be TRBD1 (6 bases). CDR3 length equals 13 residues. V lost 5 bases and J lost 5, with 10 bases in between. Germline CDR1 LGHNA, CDR2 YNFKEQ. The CDR3 here is CASSSGQRNTIYF. CDR3 nucleotide sequence: TGTGCCAGCAGCTCTGGACAGAGAAACACCATATATTTT.

The chain joins TRBV29-1 to TRBJ2-7; no clear D. The CDR3 is 12 residues long. Germline loops: CDR1 SQVTM, CDR2 ANQGSEA. With 5 bases removed from V and 0 bases from J, the gap between germline ends came to 8 bases. This CDR3 is CSVSLSSYEQYF. In nucleotides, the CDR3 is TGCAGCGTTAGTTTAAGCTCCTACGAGCAGTACTTC.

The chain links TRBV6-2 or TRBV6-3 to TRBJ1-1, with D possibly matching TRBD1 (5 bases). Trimming stripped 7 bases from V and 6 bases from J, with 24 bases between. Per germline, CDR1 MNHEY and CDR2 SVGEGT. CDR3 length: 16 residues. This chain's CDR3 is CASTHRDGLLLSEAFF. The CDR3 coding sequence is TGTGCCAGCACCCACCGGGACGGACTTCTTTTGTCTGAAGCTTTCTTT.

This clonotype was seen more than once but under ten times. The chain couples TRBV7-9 to TRBJ1-2; tentatively, D is TRBD1 (6 bases). Trimming cost V 5 bases and J 4 bases, with 14 bases left between them. Germline values: CDR1 SEHNR, CDR2 FQNEAQ (reference sequence). This CDR3 has 14 amino acids. CDR3 DNA: TGTGCCAGCAGCCACCGGGACACCACCTATGGCTACACCTTC. It yields the protein CASSHRDTTYGYTF.

This rearrangement joins TRBV7-2 to TRBJ2-5; 7 bases fit TRBD2. The junction had 7 bases not matched to a gene; V was cut back by 1 base and J by 5 bases. The CDR3 has 15 amino acids. The germline CDR1 and CDR2 sequences are SGHTA and FQGNSA. In DNA, the CDR3 is TGTGCCAGCAGCTTAGTCCCTAGCGGCTCGGAGACCCAGTACTTC. Protein product: CASSLVPSGSETQYF.

The chain uses TRBV4-3 and TRBJ1-1; the D is unclear. Germline V gene sequence: CDR1 LGHNA, CDR2 YSLEER. Trimming left V 1 base short and J 9 bases short, with 12 bases between. The CDR3 totals 13 residues. This CDR3 is CASSQVQNGKAFF. Here the CDR3 DNA reads TGCGCCAGCAGCCAAGTCCAGAACGGGAAAGCTTTCTTT.

Concerning this clonotype itself: The CDR3 does not close with the conserved phenylalanine or tryptophan, likely indicating a read error. The limits of the CDR3 on the DNA are not certain, so only TCRdb's listed CDR3 is given. This chain uses TRBV6-4 with TRBJ2-5; the table's D call, TRBD1, has no DNA check behind it. Germline loops: CDR1 MRHNA, CDR2 SNTAGT. The CDR3 spans 8 amino acids, including both terminal residues. This CDR3 reads CAITAQPH.

This clonotype was seen only once. A read error may produce the germline difference seen at one junction end. V is TRBV7-9 and J is TRBJ2-6; D is uncertain. This CDR3 has 12 amino acids. Germline CDR1 reads SEHNR; CDR2 reads FQNEAQ (reference sequence). The CDR3 nucleotides read TGTGCCAGCAGCTTGGGGTCGAGCACTGAAGCTTTC. Residues: CASSLGSSTEAF.

The J gene is TRBJ2-2, the V gene TRBV4-1; D possibly corresponds to TRBD1 (5 bases). There are 15 residues in the CDR3. CDR1 and CDR2 (germline): MGHRA, YSYEKL. V was trimmed by 6 bases and J by 0 bases, leaving 11 bases between them. The CDR3 coding sequence is TGCGCCAGCAGGTGGACGGACACGAACACCGGGGAGCTGTTTTTT. As protein: CASRWTDTNTGELFF.

This clonotype came up a few times. The chain has TRBV19 and TRBJ1-1, with D tentatively TRBD1 (6 bases). The CDR3 has 14 amino acids. V shed 6 bases and J shed 2 bases, with 13 bases lying between them. The germline V gene encodes CDR1 LNHDA and CDR2 SQIVND (reference sequence). CDR3 loop: CASSADRINTEAFF. In nucleotides, the CDR3 is TGTGCCAGTAGCGCCGACAGGATAAACACTGAAGCTTTCTTT.

V and J are TRBV10-3 and TRBJ2-5; D is unclear. Germline V gives CDR1 ENHRY, CDR2 SYGVKD. V was trimmed by 0 bases and J by 5 bases, leaving 4 bases between them. The CDR3 is 12 residues long. The CDR3 spells CAISESSETQYF. The CDR3 coding sequence is TGTGCCATCAGTGAGTCTTCGGAGACCCAGTACTTC.

Ten or more counts support this clonotype. The chain carries TRBV10-3 and TRBJ1-5; possible D gene TRBD1, 5 bases. Per the germline V gene, CDR1 is ENHRY and CDR2 is SYGVKD. The CDR3 contains 15 residues. The V gene lost 2 bases and the J gene lost 5 bases, with 13 bases spanning the gap. CDR3 region: CAISERGGRDQPQHF. CDR3 sequence (DNA): TGTGCCATCAGTGAGAGGGGAGGGAGGGATCAGCCCCAGCATTTT.

This clonotype has ten or more counts. The chain recombines TRBV25-1 with TRBJ1-2; D is perhaps TRBD1 (5 bases). Trimming took off 0 bases at V and 8 bases at J, with 13 bases between the two ends. CDR1 is MGHDK and CDR2 is SYGVNS in the germline V gene. The CDR3 sequence is 14 residues long. CDR3 in amino acids: CASSEYNGAEGYTF. The DNA for the CDR3 is TGTGCCAGCAGTGAATATAATGGGGCAGAGGGCTACACCTTC.

The rearrangement joins TRBV15 to TRBJ1-1; D gene ambiguous. Germline CDR1 LNHNV, CDR2 YYDKDF (reference sequence). This CDR3 has 15 amino acids. V dropped 7 bases and J dropped 6 bases, with 21 bases sitting between them. CDR3 amino acids: CATTDPGFLEAEAFF. CDR3 in DNA: TGTGCCACCACCGATCCAGGATTCTTGGAGGCTGAAGCTTTCTTT. Full variable domain (remainder filled in from reference TRBV15 and TRBJ1-1): DAMVIQNPRYQVTQFGKPVTLSCSQTLNHNVMYWYQQKSSQAPKLLFHYYDKDFNNEADTPDNFQSRRPNTSFCFLDIRSPGLGDTAMYLCATTDPGFLEAEAFFGQGTRLTVV.

This clonotype was observed at least ten times. The chain combines TRBV7-9 with TRBJ1-1; 8 nucleotides agree with TRBD1. Germline loops: CDR1 SEHNR, CDR2 FQNEAQ (reference sequence). This CDR3 spans 15 amino acids. V shed 6 bases, J shed 7 bases, and the junction held 13 bases outside the gene matches. CDR3 protein: CASSTSRGRKLEAFF. CDR3 bases: TGTGCCAGCAGTACATCCAGGGGGCGTAAACTTGAAGCTTTCTTT. Drawing the rest from reference TRBV7-9 and TRBJ1-1, the complete variable domain is DTGVSQNPRHKITKRGQNVTFRCDPISEHNRLYWYRQTLGQGPEFLTYFQNEAQLEKSRLLSDRFSAERPKGSFSTLEIQRTEQGDSAMYLCASSTSRGRKLEAFFGQGTRLTVV.

The rearrangement uses TRBV14 and TRBJ1-1; D might be TRBD1 (6 bases). V lost 4 bases and J lost 0, with 12 bases in between. The germline V gene has CDR1 SGHDN and CDR2 FVKESK. The CDR3 runs to 15 residues. CDR3 in amino acids: CASSPTRDMNTEAFF. CDR3 DNA: TGTGCCAGCAGCCCGACCAGGGACATGAACACTGAAGCTTTCTTT.

This clonotype was counted between two and nine times. V is TRBV7-8 and J is TRBJ2-7; the D call may be TRBD1 or TRBD2 (5 bases each). CDR1 SGHVS and CDR2 FQNEAQ come from the germline V gene. Trimming cost V 0 bases and J 2 bases, with 17 bases left between them. This CDR3 has 17 amino acids. The CDR3 DNA sequence: TGTGCCAGCAGCTTAGCGTTCTGGGACCCGAACCCCTACGAGCAGTACTTC. The encoded protein is CASSLAFWDPNPYEQYF.